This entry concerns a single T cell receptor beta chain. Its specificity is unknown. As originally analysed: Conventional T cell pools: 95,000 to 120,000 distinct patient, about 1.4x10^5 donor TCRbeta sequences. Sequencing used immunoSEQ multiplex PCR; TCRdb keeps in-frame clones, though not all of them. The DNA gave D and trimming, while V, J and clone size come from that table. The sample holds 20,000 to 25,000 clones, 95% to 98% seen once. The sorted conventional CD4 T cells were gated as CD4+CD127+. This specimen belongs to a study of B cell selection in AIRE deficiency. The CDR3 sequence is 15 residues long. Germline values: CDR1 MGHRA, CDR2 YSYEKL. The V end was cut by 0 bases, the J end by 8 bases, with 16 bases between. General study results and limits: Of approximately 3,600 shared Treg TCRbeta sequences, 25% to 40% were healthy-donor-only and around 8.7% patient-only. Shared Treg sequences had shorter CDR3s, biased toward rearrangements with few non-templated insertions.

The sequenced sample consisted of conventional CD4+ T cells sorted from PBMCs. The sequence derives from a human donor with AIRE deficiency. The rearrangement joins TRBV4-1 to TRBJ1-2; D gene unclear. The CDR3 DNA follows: TGCGCCAGCAGCCAAGATTTTCGGTCGGGCGGGGGCTACACCTTC. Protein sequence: CASSQDFRSGGGYTF.